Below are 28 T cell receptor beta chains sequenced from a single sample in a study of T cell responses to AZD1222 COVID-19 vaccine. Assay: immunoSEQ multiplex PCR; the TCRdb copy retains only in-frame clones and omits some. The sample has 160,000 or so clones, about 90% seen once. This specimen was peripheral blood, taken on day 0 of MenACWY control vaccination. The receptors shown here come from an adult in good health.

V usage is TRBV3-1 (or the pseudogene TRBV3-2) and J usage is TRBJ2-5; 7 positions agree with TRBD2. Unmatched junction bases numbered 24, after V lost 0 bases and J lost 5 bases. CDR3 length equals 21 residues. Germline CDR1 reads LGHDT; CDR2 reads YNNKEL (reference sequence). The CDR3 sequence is CASSQDTRGRAVSSSRETQYF. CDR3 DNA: TGTGCCAGCAGCCAAGATACCCGTGGGAGGGCCGTATCATCTTCCAGGGAGACCCAGTACTTC.

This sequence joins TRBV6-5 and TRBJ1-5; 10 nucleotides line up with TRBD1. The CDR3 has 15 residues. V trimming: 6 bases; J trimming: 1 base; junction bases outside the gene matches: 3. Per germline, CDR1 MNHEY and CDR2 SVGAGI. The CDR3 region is CASRGDRGSNQPQHF. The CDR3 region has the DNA TGTGCCAGCAGGGGGGACAGGGGAAGCAATCAGCCCCAGCATTTT.

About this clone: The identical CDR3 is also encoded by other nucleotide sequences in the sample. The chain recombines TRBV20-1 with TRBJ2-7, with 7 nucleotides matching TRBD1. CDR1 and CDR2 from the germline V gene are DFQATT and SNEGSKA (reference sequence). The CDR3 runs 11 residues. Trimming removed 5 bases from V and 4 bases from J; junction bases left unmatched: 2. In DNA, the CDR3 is TGCAGTGCTCGGACAGGTTACGAGCAGTACTTC. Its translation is CSARTGYEQYF.

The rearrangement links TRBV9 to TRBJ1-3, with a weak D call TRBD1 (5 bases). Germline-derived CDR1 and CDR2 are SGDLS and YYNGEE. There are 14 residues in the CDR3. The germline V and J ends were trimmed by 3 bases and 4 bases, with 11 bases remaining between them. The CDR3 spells CASSESGSGNTIYF. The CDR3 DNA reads TGTGCCAGCAGCGAATCAGGGTCAGGAAACACCATATATTTT.

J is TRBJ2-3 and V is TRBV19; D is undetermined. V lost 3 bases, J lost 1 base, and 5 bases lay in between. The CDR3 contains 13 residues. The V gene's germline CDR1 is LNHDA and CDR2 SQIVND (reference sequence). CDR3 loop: CASSMGGTDTQYF. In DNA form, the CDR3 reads TGTGCCAGTAGTATGGGCGGCACAGATACGCAGTATTTT. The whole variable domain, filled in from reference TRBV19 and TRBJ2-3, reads DGGITQSPKYLFRKEGQNVTLSCEQNLNHDAMYWYRQDPGQGLRLIYYSQIVNDFQKGDIAEGYSVSREKKESFPLTVTSAQKNPTAFYLCASSMGGTDTQYFGPGTRLTVL.

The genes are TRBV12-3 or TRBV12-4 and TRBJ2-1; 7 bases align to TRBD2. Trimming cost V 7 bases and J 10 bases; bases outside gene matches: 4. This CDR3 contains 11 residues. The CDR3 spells CASNLLAEQFF. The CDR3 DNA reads TGTGCCAGCAACCTACTAGCGGAGCAGTTCTTC.

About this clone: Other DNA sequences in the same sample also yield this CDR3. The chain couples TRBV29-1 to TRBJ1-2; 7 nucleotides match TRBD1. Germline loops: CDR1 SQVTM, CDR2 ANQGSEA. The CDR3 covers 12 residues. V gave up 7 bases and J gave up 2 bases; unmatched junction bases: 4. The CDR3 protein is CSAGTENYGYTF. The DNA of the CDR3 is TGCAGCGCCGGGACAGAAAACTATGGCTACACCTTC.

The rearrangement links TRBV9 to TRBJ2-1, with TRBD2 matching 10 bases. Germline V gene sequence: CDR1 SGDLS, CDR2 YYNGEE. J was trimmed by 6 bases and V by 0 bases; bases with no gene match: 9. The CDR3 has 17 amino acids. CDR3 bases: TGTGCCAGCAGCGTAGAGGCTAGCGGGAGCTGGTCCAATGAGCAGTTCTTC. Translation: CASSVEASGSWSNEQFF.

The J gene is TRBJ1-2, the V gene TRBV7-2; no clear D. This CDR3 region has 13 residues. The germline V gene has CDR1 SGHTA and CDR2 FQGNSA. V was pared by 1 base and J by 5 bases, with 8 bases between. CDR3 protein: CASSLGAGYGYTF. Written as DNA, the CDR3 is TGTGCCAGCAGCTTAGGGGCCGGATATGGCTACACCTTC.

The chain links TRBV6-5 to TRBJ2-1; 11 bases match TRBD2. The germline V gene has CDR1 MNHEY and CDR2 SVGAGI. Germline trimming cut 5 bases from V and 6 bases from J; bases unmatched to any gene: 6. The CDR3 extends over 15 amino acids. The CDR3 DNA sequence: TGTGCCAGCAGTACGACTAGCGGGATCTCCAATGAGCAGTTCTTC. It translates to CASSTTSGISNEQFF.

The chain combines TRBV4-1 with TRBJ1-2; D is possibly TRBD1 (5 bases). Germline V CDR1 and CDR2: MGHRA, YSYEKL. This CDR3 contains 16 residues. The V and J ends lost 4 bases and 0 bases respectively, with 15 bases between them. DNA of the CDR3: TGCGCCAGCAGCCGCTTAGACAGTACTTCTAACTATGGCTACACCTTC. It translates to CASSRLDSTSNYGYTF.

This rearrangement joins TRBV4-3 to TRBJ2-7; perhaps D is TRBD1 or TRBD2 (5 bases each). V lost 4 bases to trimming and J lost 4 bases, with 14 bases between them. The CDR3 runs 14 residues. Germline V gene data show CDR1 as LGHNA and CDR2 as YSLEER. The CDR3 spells CASSPGLANYEQYF. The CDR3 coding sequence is TGCGCCAGCAGCCCAGGGTTAGCGAATTACGAGCAGTACTTC.

The CDR3 spells CSVAGTPQSNNEQFF. The DNA for the CDR3 is TGCAGCGTCGCCGGGACCCCTCAATCCAACAATGAGCAGTTCTTC. The chain employs TRBV29-1 and TRBJ2-1, with D perhaps given as TRBD1 or TRBD2 (5 bases each). In germline, CDR1 is SQVTM, CDR2 ANQGSEA. The CDR3 runs 15 residues. Between the trimmed V and J ends, which lost 6 bases and 5 bases, there was a span of 20 bases.

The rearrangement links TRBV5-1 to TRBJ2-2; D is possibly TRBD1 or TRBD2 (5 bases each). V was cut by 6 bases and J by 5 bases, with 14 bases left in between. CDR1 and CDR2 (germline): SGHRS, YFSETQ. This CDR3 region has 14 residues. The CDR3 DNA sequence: TGCGCCAGCAATGGGGGATTGGAGACCGGGGAGCTGTTTTTT. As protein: CASNGGLETGELFF. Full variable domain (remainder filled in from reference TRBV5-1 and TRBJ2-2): KAGVTQTPRYLIKTRGQQVTLSCSPISGHRSVSWYQQTPGQGLQFLFEYFSETQRNKGNFPGRFSGRQFSNSRSEMNVSTLELGDSALYLCASNGGLETGELFFGEGSRLTVL.

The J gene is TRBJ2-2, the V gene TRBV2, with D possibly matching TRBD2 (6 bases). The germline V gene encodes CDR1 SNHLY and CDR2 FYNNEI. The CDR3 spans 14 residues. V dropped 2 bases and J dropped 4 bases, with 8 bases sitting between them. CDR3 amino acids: CASSELRGTGELFF. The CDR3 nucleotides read TGTGCCAGCAGTGAATTGCGGGGCACCGGGGAGCTGTTTTTT. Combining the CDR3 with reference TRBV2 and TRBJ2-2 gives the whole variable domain EPEVTQTPSHQVTQMGQEVILRCVPISNHLYFYWYRQILGQKVEFLVSFYNNEISEKSEIFDDQFSVERPDGSNFTLKIRSTKLEDSAMYFCASSELRGTGELFFGEGSRLTVL.

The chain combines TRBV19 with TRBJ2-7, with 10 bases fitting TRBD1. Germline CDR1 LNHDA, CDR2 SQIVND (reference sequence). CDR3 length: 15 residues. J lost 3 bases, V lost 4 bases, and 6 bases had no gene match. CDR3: CASSTSGTGVYEQYF. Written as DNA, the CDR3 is TGTGCCAGTAGTACCTCCGGGACAGGGGTCTACGAGCAGTACTTC.

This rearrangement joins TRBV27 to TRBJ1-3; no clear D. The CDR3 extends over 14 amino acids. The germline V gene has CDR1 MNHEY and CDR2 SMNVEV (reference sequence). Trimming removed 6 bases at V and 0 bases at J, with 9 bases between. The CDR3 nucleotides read TGTGCCAGCAGCACTCACATCTCTGGAAACACCATATATTTT. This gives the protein CASSTHISGNTIYF.

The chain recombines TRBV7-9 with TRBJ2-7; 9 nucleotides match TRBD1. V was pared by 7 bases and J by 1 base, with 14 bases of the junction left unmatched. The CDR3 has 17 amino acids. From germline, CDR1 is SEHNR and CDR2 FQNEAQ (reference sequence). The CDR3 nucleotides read TGTGCCAGCACAATATGGACAGGGGAAGCTCAATCCTACGAGCAGTACTTC. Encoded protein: CASTIWTGEAQSYEQYF.

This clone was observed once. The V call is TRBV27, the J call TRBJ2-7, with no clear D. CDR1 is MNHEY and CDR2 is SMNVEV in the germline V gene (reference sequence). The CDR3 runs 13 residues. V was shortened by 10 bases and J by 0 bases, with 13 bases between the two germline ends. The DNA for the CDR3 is TGTGCCACTGCTTCTGGAAGCTCCTACGAGCAGTACTTC. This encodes CATASGSSYEQYF.

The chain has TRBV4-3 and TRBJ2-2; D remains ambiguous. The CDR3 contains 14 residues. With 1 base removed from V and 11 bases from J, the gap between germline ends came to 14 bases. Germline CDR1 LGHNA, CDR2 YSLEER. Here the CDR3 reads CASSQAPWLRELFF. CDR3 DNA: TGCGCCAGCAGCCAAGCCCCGTGGTTGCGTGAGCTGTTTTTT.

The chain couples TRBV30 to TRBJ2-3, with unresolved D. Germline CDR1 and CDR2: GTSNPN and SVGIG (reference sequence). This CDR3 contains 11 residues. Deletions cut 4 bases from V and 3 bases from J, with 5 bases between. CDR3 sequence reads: CAWKRTDTQYF. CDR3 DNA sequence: TGTGCCTGGAAGCGTACAGATACGCAGTATTTT.

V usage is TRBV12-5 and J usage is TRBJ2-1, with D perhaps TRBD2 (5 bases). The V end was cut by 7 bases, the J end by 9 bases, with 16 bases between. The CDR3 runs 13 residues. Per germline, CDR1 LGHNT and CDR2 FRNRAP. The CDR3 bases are TGTGCTAGTGCCTTGGAGGATATGGGTGAGCAGTTCTTC. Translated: CASALEDMGEQFF.

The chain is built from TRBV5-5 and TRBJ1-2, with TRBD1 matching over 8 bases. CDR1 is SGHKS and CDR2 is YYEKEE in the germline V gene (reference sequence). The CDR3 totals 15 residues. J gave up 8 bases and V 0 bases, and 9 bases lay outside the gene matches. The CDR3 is CASSLGGRGQVGYTF. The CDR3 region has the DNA TGTGCCAGCAGCTTGGGAGGCAGGGGGCAAGTGGGCTACACCTTC.

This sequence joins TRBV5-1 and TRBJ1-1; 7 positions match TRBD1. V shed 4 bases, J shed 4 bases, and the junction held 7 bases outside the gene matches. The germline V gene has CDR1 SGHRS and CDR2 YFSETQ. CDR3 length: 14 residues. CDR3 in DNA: TGCGCCAGCAGCCTTGAGACAGGGTTCACTGAAGCTTTCTTT. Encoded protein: CASSLETGFTEAFF.

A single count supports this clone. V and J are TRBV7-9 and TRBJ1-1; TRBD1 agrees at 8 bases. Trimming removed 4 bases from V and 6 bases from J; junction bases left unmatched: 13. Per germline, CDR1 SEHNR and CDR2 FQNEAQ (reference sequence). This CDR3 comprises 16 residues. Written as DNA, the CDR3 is TGTGCCAGCAGCTCGGGACAGGAGGCGGTAGTGGCTGAAGCTTTCTTT. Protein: CASSSGQEAVVAEAFF.

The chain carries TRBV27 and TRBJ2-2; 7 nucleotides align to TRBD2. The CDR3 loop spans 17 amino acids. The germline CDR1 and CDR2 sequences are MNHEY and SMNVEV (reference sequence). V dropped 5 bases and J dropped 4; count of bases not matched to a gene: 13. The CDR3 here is CASSRKGGRGSTGELFF. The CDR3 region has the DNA TGTGCCAGCAGTAGAAAGGGCGGGAGAGGGAGCACCGGGGAGCTGTTTTTT.

The CDR3, as DNA: TGTGCCACCTCCCCCTTTGCGGCCTGGGGGGATACGCAGTATTTT. This encodes CATSPFAAWGDTQYF. V is TRBV6-4 and J is TRBJ2-3, with D perhaps TRBD1 or TRBD2 (5 bases each). V was pared by 10 bases and J by 6 bases, with 23 bases between. CDR3 size: 15 residues. In germline, CDR1 is MRHNA, CDR2 SNTAGT.

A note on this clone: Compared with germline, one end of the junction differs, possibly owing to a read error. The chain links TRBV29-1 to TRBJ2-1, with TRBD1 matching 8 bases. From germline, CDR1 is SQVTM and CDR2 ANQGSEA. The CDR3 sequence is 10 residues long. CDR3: CSVVKQGVIF. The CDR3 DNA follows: TGCAGCGTTGTTAAACAGGGGGTGATCTTC.